The 23 T cell receptor beta chains given below trace back to one sample, sequenced in a study of monozygotic twins with inflammatory bowel disease. TCRdb re-called the 5' RACE reads and catalogs CDR3 proteins one per entry, DNA excluded. The sample data list approximately 400,000 distinct CDR3 sequences. The sequencing sample was made of blood. The receptors come from a human donor with ulcerative colitis or Crohn's disease, or a healthy co-twin of an affected twin (not recorded which).

The V call is TRBV27, the J call TRBJ2-5; TCRdb indicates TRBD2, and absent DNA this call remains unverified. CDR3 length: 15 amino acids. CDR1 is MNHEY and CDR2 is SMNVEV in the germline V gene (reference sequence). CDR3 sequence: CASRGPAGLQETQYF.

This rearrangement joins TRBV20-1 to TRBJ1-1; TCRdb gives TRBD1 as the D gene, but with no DNA this cannot be confirmed. Per the germline V gene, CDR1 is DFQATT and CDR2 is SNEGSKA (reference sequence). The CDR3 spans 15 residues. This CDR3 is CSARDARGGNTEAFF.

The chain is built from TRBV9 and TRBJ1-2; the D gene TCRdb calls, TRBD1, cannot be checked with no DNA. The CDR3 loop spans 13 amino acids. Germline CDR1 is SGDLS and CDR2 is YYNGEE. CDR3 in amino acids: CASKGQGNYGYTF.

The rearrangement uses TRBV5-1 and TRBJ1-1. From germline, CDR1 is SGHRS and CDR2 YFSETQ. This CDR3 is built from 13 residues. The CDR3 loop reads CASRRPLNTEAFF. Combining the CDR3 with reference TRBV5-1 and TRBJ1-1 gives the whole variable domain KAGVTQTPRYLIKTRGQQVTLSCSPISGHRSVSWYQQTPGQGLQFLFEYFSETQRNKGNFPGRFSGRQFSNSRSEMNVSTLELGDSALYLCASRRPLNTEAFFGQGTRLTVV.

This chain connects TRBV9 to TRBJ2-3; TCRdb gives TRBD2 as the D gene, but with no DNA this cannot be confirmed. Per germline, CDR1 SGDLS and CDR2 YYNGEE. The CDR3 sequence is 15 residues long. The CDR3 spells CASSARGRGADTQYF. The full variable domain, completed using reference TRBV9 and TRBJ2-3, is DSGVTQTPKHLITATGQRVTLRCSPRSGDLSVYWYQQSLDQGLQFLIQYYNGEERAKGNILERFSAQQFPDLHSELNLSSLELGDSALYFCASSARGRGADTQYFGPGTRLTVL.

This chain uses TRBV7-2 with TRBJ2-2; TCRdb returns TRBD1, unconfirmable since there is no DNA. From germline, CDR1 is SGHTA and CDR2 FQGNSA. CDR3 size: 16 residues. The CDR3 loop reads CASSLAGQGIFGELFF.

CDR3: CASSQDRWGKGAFF. The V gene is TRBV4-1, the J gene TRBJ1-1; checking the TCRdb D call of TRBD1 is not possible without DNA. The germline V gene has CDR1 MGHRA and CDR2 YSYEKL. This CDR3 has 14 amino acids.

The J gene is TRBJ2-1, the V gene TRBV27; TCRdb proposes TRBD1, but this gene call is untestable without DNA. CDR1 MNHEY and CDR2 SMNVEV come from the germline V gene (reference sequence). CDR3 length equals 17 residues. CDR3 region: CASSLGTGGARDNEQFF.

The rearrangement joins TRBV4-3 to TRBJ2-2; TCRdb indicates TRBD2, and absent DNA this call remains unverified. The CDR3 is 17 amino acids. CDR1 LGHNA and CDR2 YSLEER come from the germline V gene. The CDR3 reads CASSHARRMQVAGELFF.

The chain carries TRBV2 and TRBJ2-7; without DNA, the TCRdb call of TRBD2 cannot be checked. The CDR3 runs to 17 residues. Germline CDR1 is SNHLY and CDR2 is FYNNEI. The CDR3 region is CASREGSSGTRVYEQYF.

The chain has TRBV5-4 and TRBJ2-3; TCRdb picks TRBD2, but there is no DNA to check that call. The CDR3 covers 17 residues. Germline loops: CDR1 SGHNT, CDR2 YYREEE (reference sequence). The CDR3 loop is CASSLRLAGASTDTQYF.

The chain uses TRBV12-3 or TRBV12-4 and TRBJ2-3. This CDR3 region has 17 residues. The chain's CDR3 is CGSSFCGDYHSTDTQYF.

V and J are TRBV5-1 and TRBJ2-2; TCRdb outputs TRBD2, but without DNA this stays unchecked. The length of the CDR3 is 14 residues. Per germline, CDR1 SGHRS and CDR2 YFSETQ. Here the CDR3 reads CASSPSTSTGELFF.

This chain uses TRBV11-2 with TRBJ2-2; TCRdb designates TRBD2, a call that cannot be tested without DNA. The germline V gene has CDR1 SGHAT and CDR2 FQNNGV. This CDR3 has 19 residues. CDR3 sequence: CASSLEAAGLAALTGELFF. The full variable domain, its missing parts supplied by reference TRBV11-2 and TRBJ2-2, is EAGVAQSPRYKIIEKRQSVAFWCNPISGHATLYWYQQILGQGPKLLIQFQNNGVVDDSQLPKDRFSAERLKGVDSTLKIQPAKLEDSAVYLCASSLEAAGLAALTGELFFGEGSRLTVL.

The chain joins TRBV2 to TRBJ2-5; the D gene TCRdb calls, TRBD1, cannot be checked with no DNA. The CDR3 is 14 residues long. The V gene's germline CDR1 is SNHLY and CDR2 FYNNEI. CDR3 amino acids: CASNPARGKETQYF.

The rearrangement joins TRBV27 to TRBJ1-6; TCRdb outputs TRBD1, but without DNA this stays unchecked. Per the germline V gene, CDR1 is MNHEY and CDR2 is SMNVEV (reference sequence). The CDR3 has 14 residues. The CDR3 reads CASSFRTGNSPLHF.

This chain connects TRBV20-1 to TRBJ1-1; there is no DNA to check the TCRdb D call of TRBD1. The CDR3 is made up of 16 amino acids. Germline V gene lookup returns CDR1 DFQATT and CDR2 SNEGSKA (reference sequence). The CDR3: CSAREPGTPLWTEAFF.

CDR3 amino acids: CASSLGLAVNTGELFF. The V gene is TRBV5-1, the J gene TRBJ2-2; TCRdb returns TRBD2, unconfirmable since there is no DNA. Germline CDR1 reads SGHRS; CDR2 reads YFSETQ. The CDR3 runs 16 residues. Based on the CDR3 plus reference TRBV5-1 and TRBJ2-2, the full variable domain is KAGVTQTPRYLIKTRGQQVTLSCSPISGHRSVSWYQQTPGQGLQFLFEYFSETQRNKGNFPGRFSGRQFSNSRSEMNVSTLELGDSALYLCASSLGLAVNTGELFFGEGSRLTVL.

The genes are TRBV4-3 and TRBJ1-2; TCRdb's assignment of TRBD1 cannot be checked, as there is no DNA. CDR3 length: 15 residues. Germline lookup yields CDR1 LGHNA and CDR2 YSLEER. CDR3 amino acids: CASSTRTDYNYGYTF.

The rearrangement uses TRBV6-1 and TRBJ1-1. Germline V gene sequence: CDR1 MNHNS, CDR2 SASEGT. This CDR3 spans 14 amino acids. The CDR3 sequence: CASSARSQNTEAFF.

J is TRBJ2-3 and V is TRBV7-2. The germline gives CDR1 SGHTA, CDR2 FQGNSA. The CDR3 is 13 residues long. The CDR3 is CASSLGGTDTQYF.

The chain uses TRBV13 and TRBJ2-5; TCRdb reports TRBD1, a call that lacks DNA to check it against. The CDR3 runs 14 residues. In germline, CDR1 is PRHDT, CDR2 FYEKMQ (reference sequence). CDR3 sequence reads: CASSSGQGRETQYF.

V and J are TRBV5-1 and TRBJ2-3; there is no DNA to check the TCRdb D call of TRBD2. This CDR3 spans 17 amino acids. Germline V gene lookup returns CDR1 SGHRS and CDR2 YFSETQ. The CDR3 reads CASSRRTSGSYTDTQYF.